This T cell receptor (beta chain) originates from a study of cytomegalovirus exposure and HLA in healthy donors. This clone was seen once. PCR involved 60 Vbeta and 13 Jbeta primers. Using immunoSEQ multiplex PCR, the repertoire was profiled, and TCRdb retains in-frame clones only, with some absent. The top ten hold around 2% of the sample, which has 150,000 to 200,000 clones, around 80% seen once. V dropped 4 bases and J dropped 5 bases, with 10 bases sitting between them. Looked up from germline, CDR1 is SGHRS and CDR2 is YFSETQ. CDR3 length equals 13 residues. Sequenced: PBMCs. V gene TRBV5-1 combines with J gene TRBJ2-1; no definite D call. This TCR came from a woman aged 18 to 35 in good health and CMV-seropositive. The CDR3 here is CASSGDFDNEQFF. The CDR3 DNA reads TGCGCCAGCAGCGGCGACTTTGACAATGAGCAGTTCTTC.